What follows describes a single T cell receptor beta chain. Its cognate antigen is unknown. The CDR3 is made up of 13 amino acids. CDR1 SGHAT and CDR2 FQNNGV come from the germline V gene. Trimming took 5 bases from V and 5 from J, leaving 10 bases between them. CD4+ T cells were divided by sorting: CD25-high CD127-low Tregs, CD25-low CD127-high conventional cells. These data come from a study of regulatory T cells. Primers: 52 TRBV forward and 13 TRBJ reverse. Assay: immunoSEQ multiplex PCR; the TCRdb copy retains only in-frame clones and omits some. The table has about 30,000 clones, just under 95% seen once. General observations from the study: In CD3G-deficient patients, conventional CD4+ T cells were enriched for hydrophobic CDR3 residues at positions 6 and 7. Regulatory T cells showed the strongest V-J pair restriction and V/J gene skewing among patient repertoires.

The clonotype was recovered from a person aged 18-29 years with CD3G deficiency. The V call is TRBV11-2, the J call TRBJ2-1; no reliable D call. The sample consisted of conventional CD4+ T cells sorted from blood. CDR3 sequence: CASSMDVDNEQFF. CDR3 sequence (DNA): TGTGCCAGCAGCATGGACGTAGACAATGAGCAGTTCTTC.